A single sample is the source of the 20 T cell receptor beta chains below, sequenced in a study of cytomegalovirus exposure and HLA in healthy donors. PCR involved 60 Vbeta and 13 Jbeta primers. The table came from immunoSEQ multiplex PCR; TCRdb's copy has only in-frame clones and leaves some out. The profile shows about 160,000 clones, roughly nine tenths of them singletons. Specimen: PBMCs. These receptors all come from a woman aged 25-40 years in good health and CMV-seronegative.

This chain's CDR3 is CASSQEPLGTALHGYTF. CDR3 in DNA: TGCGCCAGCAGCCAAGAACCCCTCGGGACAGCGCTTCATGGCTACACCTTC. V usage is TRBV4-1 and J usage is TRBJ1-2; the match to TRBD1 covers 7 bases. The V gene's germline CDR1 is MGHRA and CDR2 YSYEKL. The CDR3 runs 17 residues. The J segment lost 6 bases and the V segment lost 0 bases, leaving 13 bases of the junction unmatched.

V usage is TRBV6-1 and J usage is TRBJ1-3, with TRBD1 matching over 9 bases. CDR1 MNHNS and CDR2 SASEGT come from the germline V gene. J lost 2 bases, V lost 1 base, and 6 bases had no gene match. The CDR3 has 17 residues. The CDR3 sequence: CASSEVLQGATGNTIYF. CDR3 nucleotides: TGTGCCAGCAGTGAAGTCTTACAGGGGGCGACTGGAAACACCATATATTTT.

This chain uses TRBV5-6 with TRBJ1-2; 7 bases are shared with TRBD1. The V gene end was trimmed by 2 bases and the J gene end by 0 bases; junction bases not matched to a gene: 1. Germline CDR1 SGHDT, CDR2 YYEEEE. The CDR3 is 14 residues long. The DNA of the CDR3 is TGTGCCAGCAGCTTTAGGGGGCCTAACTATGGCTACACCTTC. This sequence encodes CASSFRGPNYGYTF.

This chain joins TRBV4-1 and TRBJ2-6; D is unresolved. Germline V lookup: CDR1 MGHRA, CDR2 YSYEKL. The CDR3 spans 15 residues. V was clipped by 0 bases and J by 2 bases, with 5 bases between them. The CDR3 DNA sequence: TGCGCCAGCAGCCAAGATCTCCCTGGGGCCAACGTCCTGACTTTC. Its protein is CASSQDLPGANVLTF.

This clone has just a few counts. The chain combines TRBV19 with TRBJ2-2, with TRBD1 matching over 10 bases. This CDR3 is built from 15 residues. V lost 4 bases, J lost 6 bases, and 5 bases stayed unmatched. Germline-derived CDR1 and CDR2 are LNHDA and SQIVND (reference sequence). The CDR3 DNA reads TGTGCCAGTAGTAAGACAGGGGGCATAGCCGGGGAGCTGTTTTTT. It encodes CASSKTGGIAGELFF.

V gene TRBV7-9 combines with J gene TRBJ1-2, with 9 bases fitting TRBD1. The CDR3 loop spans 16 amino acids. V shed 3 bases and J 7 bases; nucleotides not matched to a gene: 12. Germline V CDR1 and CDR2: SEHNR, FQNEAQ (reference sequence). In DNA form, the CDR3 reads TGTGCCAGCAGCTTTTCTCCGACAGGGGGGACGGGTGGCTACACCTTC. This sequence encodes CASSFSPTGGTGGYTF.

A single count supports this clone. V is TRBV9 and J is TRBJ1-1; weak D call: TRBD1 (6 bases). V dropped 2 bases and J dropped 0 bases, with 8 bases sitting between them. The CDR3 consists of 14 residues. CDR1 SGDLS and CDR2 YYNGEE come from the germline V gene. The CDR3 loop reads CASSVGGMNTEAFF. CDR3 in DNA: TGTGCCAGCAGCGTTGGGGGCATGAACACTGAAGCTTTCTTT.

For the CDR3, the DNA is TGTGCCAGCACCCCCGGGCTAGCGGGAGGGGATGAGCAGTTCTTC. This translates into CASTPGLAGGDEQFF. The genes are TRBV9 and TRBJ2-1; 12 bases agree with TRBD2. The CDR3 sequence is 15 residues long. With V trimmed by 6 bases and J by 8 bases, 9 bases remained unmatched. CDR1 and CDR2 (germline): SGDLS, YYNGEE.

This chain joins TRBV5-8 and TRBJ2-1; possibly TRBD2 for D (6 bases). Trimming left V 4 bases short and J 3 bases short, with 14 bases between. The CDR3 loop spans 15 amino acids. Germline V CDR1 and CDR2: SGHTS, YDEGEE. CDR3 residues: CASSVGTFSYNEQFF. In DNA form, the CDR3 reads TGTGCCAGCAGCGTCGGGACTTTCAGCTACAATGAGCAGTTCTTC.

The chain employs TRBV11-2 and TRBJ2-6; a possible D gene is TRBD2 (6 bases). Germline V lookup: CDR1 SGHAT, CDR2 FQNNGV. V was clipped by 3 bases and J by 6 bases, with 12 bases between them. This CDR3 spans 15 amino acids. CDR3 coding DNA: TGTGCCAGCAGCTTGGAGGGTATCTCGGCCAACGTCCTGACTTTC. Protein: CASSLEGISANVLTF.

CDR3 nucleotides: TGTGCCAGCAGCCAAGCTGGAAGGGGCGCGAACACCGGGGAGCTGTTTTTT. Protein product: CASSQAGRGANTGELFF. This chain links TRBV14 with TRBJ2-2, with D possibly TRBD1 on 5 matching bases. Trimming took 1 base from V and 0 from J, leaving 12 bases between them. Germline assignment: CDR1 SGHDN and CDR2 FVKESK. CDR3 size: 17 residues.

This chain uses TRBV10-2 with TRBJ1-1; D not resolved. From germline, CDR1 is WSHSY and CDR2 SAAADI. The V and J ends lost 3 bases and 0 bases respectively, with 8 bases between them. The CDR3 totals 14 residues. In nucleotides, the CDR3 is TGCGCCAGCAGTGAATGGCAGATGAACACTGAAGCTTTCTTT. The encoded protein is CASSEWQMNTEAFF.

The CDR3, as DNA: TGTGCCAGCACCCCACAGGGGTTCCCCTACGAGCAGTACTTC. It encodes CASTPQGFPYEQYF. The V call is TRBV6-1, the J call TRBJ2-7, with 7 bases aligning to TRBD1. CDR3 size: 14 residues. Losses at the gene ends were 7 bases for V and 2 bases for J; bases not matched to a gene: 8. Germline CDR1 MNHNS, CDR2 SASEGT.

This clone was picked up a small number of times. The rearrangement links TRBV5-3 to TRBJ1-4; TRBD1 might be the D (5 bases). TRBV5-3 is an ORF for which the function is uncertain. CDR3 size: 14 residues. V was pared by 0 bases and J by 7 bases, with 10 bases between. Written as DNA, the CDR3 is TGTGCCAGAAGCTTGGCCAGGGAAGGTGAAAAACTGTTTTTT. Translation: CARSLAREGEKLFF.

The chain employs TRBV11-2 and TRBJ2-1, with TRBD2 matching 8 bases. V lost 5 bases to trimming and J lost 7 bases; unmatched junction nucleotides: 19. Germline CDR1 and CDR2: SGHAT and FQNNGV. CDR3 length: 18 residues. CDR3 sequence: CASSPRLGSGVNVNEQFF. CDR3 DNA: TGTGCCAGCAGCCCACGGTTAGGTAGCGGGGTAAACGTGAATGAGCAGTTCTTC.

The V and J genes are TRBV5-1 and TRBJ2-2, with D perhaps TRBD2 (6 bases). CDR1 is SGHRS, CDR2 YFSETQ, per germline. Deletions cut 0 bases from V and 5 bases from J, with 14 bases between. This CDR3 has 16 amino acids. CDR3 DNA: TGCGCCAGCAGCTTGGGACTAGGCGGTGGGACCGGGGAGCTGTTTTTT. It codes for CASSLGLGGGTGELFF.

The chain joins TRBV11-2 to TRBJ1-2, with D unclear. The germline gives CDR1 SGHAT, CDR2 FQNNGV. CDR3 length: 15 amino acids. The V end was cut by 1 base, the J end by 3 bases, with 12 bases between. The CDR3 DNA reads TGTGCCAGCAGCTTAGTCTCATGGGGAGACTATGGCTACACCTTC. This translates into CASSLVSWGDYGYTF.

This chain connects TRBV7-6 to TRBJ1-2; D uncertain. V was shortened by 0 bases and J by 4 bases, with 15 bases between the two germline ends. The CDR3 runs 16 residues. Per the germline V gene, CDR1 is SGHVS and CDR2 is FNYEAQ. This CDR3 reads CASSLAIGAVLYGYTF. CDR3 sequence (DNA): TGTGCCAGCAGCTTAGCGATAGGAGCCGTCCTCTATGGCTACACCTTC. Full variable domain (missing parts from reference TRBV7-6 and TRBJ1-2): GAGVSQSPRYKVTKRGQDVALRCDPISGHVSLYWYRQALGQGPEFLTYFNYEAQQDKSGLPNDRFSAERPEGSISTLTIQRTEQRDSAMYRCASSLAIGAVLYGYTFGSGTRLTVV.

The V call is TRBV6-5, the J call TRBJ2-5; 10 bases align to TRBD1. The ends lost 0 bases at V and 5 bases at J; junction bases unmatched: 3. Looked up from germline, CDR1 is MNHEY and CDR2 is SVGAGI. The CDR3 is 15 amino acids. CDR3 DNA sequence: TGTGCCAGCAGTTACTCGGGACAGGGGAGCGAGACCCAGTACTTC. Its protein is CASSYSGQGSETQYF.

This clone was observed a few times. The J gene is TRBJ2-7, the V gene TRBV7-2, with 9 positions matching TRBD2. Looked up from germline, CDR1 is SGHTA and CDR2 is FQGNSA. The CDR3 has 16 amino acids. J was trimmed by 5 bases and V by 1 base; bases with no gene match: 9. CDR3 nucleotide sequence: TGTGCCAGCAGCTTAGTTCCCCTAGCGGGAACCCACGAGCAGTACTTC. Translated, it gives CASSLVPLAGTHEQYF. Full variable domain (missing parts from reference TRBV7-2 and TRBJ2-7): GAGVSQSPSNKVTEKGKDVELRCDPISGHTALYWYRQSLGQGLEFLIYFQGNSAPDKSGLPSDRFSAERTGGSVSTLTIQRTQQEDSAVYLCASSLVPLAGTHEQYFGPGTRLTVT.